Sequencing of this TCR beta chain was carried out in a study of CD8 T cells in ankylosing spondylitis. Overall study findings and caveats: Prior work had noted some motif variants in reactive arthritis blood and synovial fluid.

Worth noting for this clonotype: The target antigen is unknown.

Using its own MiXCR run on the 5' RACE reads, TCRdb lists one record per CDR3 protein. Here the sample spans 150,000 to 200,000 distinct CDR3 sequences, 15% to 20% being singletons. The specimen was blood, either unsorted or a sorted T cell fraction (not recorded which). The TCR was taken from a male donor with ankylosing spondylitis or in good health (not recorded which).

The chain's CDR3 is CATSDFDDRSGETQYF. CDR3 in DNA: TGTGCCACCAGTGATTTTGACGACAGGTCAGGAGAGACCCAGTACTTC. The V call is TRBV24-1, the J call TRBJ2-5; maybe TRBD1 (6 bases). This CDR3 comprises 16 residues. Germline V CDR1 and CDR2: KGHDR, SFDVKD. Deletions cut 1 base from V and 4 bases from J, with 15 bases between.